This T cell receptor (beta chain) emerged from a study of OX40 agonist ivuxolimab in advanced cancers. TCRdb's table, derived via immunoSEQ multiplex PCR, lists solely in-frame clones and lacks some. This table holds some 74,000 clones, less than 95% found once. The sequence derives from an adult with an advanced solid tumor such as melanoma, head and neck, liver or kidney cancer. The material was CD4+ or CD8+ T cells sorted from blood, obtained in a trial of the OX40 agonist ivuxolimab.

The CDR3 sequence is CASRTGQDYEQYF. The DNA of the CDR3 is TGTGCCAGCAGGACGGGACAGGACTACGAGCAGTACTTC. The chain has TRBV6-5 and TRBJ2-7, with TRBD1 identical over 8 bases. Germline V lookup: CDR1 MNHEY, CDR2 SVGAGI. After removal of 6 bases from V and 3 bases from J, the junction contained 4 bases not matched to a gene. The CDR3 covers 13 residues.